A selection of T cell receptor beta chains follows, all from one sample in a study of beta chain features in type 1 diabetes. Method: immunoSEQ multiplex PCR; TCRdb's copy keeps in-frame clones and lacks some. The sample holds more than 140,000 clones, less than 10% seen once. Sequenced sample: central memory CD4+ T cells from blood. These receptors were collected from a woman aged 40 to 50 in good health. CDR3s include the opening cysteine and the closing phenylalanine or tryptophan. D genes are given only for firm matches. Only some rows state a clone size, as once, few, many or a class for expanded clones.

d_call: NA; clone_size: NA; v_call: TRBV7-8; j_call: TRBJ2-3; cdr3_aa: CASSLLTSTDTQYF; cdr3_nt: TGTGCCAGCAGCTTACTAACTAGCACAGATACGCAGTATTTT
d_call: NA; clone_size: NA; v_call: TRBV19; j_call: TRBJ2-1; cdr3_aa: CASSSQVNNEQFF; cdr3_nt: TGTGCCAGTAGTAGCCAGGTTAACAATGAGCAGTTCTTC
d_call: TRBD2; clone_size: NA; v_call: TRBV4-1; j_call: TRBJ2-1; cdr3_aa: CASSQGRSSGALGYEQFF; cdr3_nt: TGCGCCAGCAGCCAAGGCCGTAGTAGCGGGGCCCTTGGGTATGAGCAGTTCTTC
d_call: TRBD1; clone_size: few; v_call: TRBV25-1; j_call: TRBJ2-2; cdr3_aa: CASSAPLGQGVNTGELFF; cdr3_nt: TGTGCCAGCAGTGCCCCCCTCGGACAGGGGGTAAATACCGGGGAGCTGTTTTTT
d_call: NA; clone_size: NA; v_call: TRBV10-1; j_call: TRBJ2-5; cdr3_aa: CASSELAGQETQYF; cdr3_nt: TGCGCCAGCAGTGAGTTGGCAGGGCAAGAGACCCAGTACTTC
d_call: TRBD2; clone_size: few; v_call: TRBV2; j_call: TRBJ2-1; cdr3_aa: CASSGLAGSNEQFF; cdr3_nt: TGTGCCAGCAGTGGACTAGCGGGGAGCAATGAGCAGTTCTTC
d_call: NA; clone_size: few; v_call: TRBV7-8; j_call: TRBJ2-7; cdr3_aa: CASSLLQNYEQYF; cdr3_nt: TGTGCCAGCAGCTTACTACAGAACTACGAGCAGTACTTC
d_call: NA; clone_size: NA; v_call: TRBV6-1; j_call: TRBJ1-2; cdr3_aa: CASTLLTGPKGYTF; cdr3_nt: TGTGCCAGCACCCTCCTTACAGGGCCGAAGGGCTACACCTTC
d_call: NA; clone_size: NA; v_call: TRBV7-2; j_call: TRBJ1-4; cdr3_aa: CASSSQGRNEKLFF; cdr3_nt: TGTGCCAGCAGCTCACAGGGACGTAATGAAAAACTGTTTTTT
d_call: NA; clone_size: NA; v_call: TRBV5-1; j_call: TRBJ2-3; cdr3_aa: CASSLGEGTDTQYF; cdr3_nt: TGCGCCAGCAGCTTGGGGGAGGGCACAGATACGCAGTATTTT
d_call: TRBD1; clone_size: few; v_call: TRBV7-2; j_call: TRBJ1-1; cdr3_aa: CASSQGQGATEAFF; cdr3_nt: TGTGCCAGCAGCCAGGGACAGGGGGCCACTGAAGCTTTCTTT
d_call: TRBD1; clone_size: NA; v_call: TRBV5-6; j_call: TRBJ1-4; cdr3_aa: CASSMGTGKIDEKLFF; cdr3_nt: TGTGCCAGCAGCATGGGGACAGGGAAGATTGACGAAAAACTGTTTTTT
d_call: TRBD2; clone_size: NA; v_call: TRBV6-1; j_call: TRBJ2-7; cdr3_aa: CASSQLAGETYEQYF; cdr3_nt: TGTGCCAGCAGTCAACTAGCGGGGGAAACCTACGAGCAGTACTTC
d_call: TRBD2; clone_size: NA; v_call: TRBV6-1; j_call: TRBJ2-7; cdr3_aa: CASTFGGGRSEQYF; cdr3_nt: TGTGCCAGCACCTTCGGGGGGGGGCGGTCGGAGCAGTACTTC
d_call: NA; clone_size: NA; v_call: TRBV2; j_call: TRBJ2-5; cdr3_aa: CASSEAPRGQETQYF; cdr3_nt: TGTGCCAGCAGTGAAGCTCCTAGGGGACAAGAGACCCAGTACTTC
d_call: NA; clone_size: NA; v_call: TRBV6-1; j_call: TRBJ1-6; cdr3_aa: CASSDYTTGKSPLHF; cdr3_nt: TGTGCCAGCAGTGACTACACCACAGGGAAGTCACCCCTCCACTTT
d_call: TRBD1; clone_size: NA; v_call: TRBV11-2; j_call: TRBJ2-2; cdr3_aa: CASKGQGRYTGELFF; cdr3_nt: TGTGCCAGCAAAGGACAGGGGAGATACACCGGGGAGCTGTTTTTT
d_call: TRBD1; clone_size: NA; v_call: TRBV7-2; j_call: TRBJ1-4; cdr3_aa: CASSLRGQGEKLFF; cdr3_nt: TGTGCCAGCAGCTTAAGGGGACAGGGTGAAAAACTGTTTTTT
d_call: NA; clone_size: NA; v_call: TRBV11-2; j_call: TRBJ1-5; cdr3_aa: CASSLIRDQPQHF; cdr3_nt: TGTGCCAGCAGCTTAATTCGGGATCAGCCCCAGCATTTT
d_call: NA; clone_size: few; v_call: TRBV5-4; j_call: TRBJ2-5; cdr3_aa: CASSLTGNQETQYF; cdr3_nt: TGTGCCAGCAGCTTGACGGGAAACCAAGAGACCCAGTACTTC
d_call: NA; clone_size: NA; v_call: TRBV27; j_call: TRBJ1-2; cdr3_aa: CASSMGGRYGYTF; cdr3_nt: TGTGCCAGCAGTATGGGGGGGCGCTATGGCTACACCTTC
d_call: TRBD2; clone_size: few; v_call: TRBV7-9; j_call: TRBJ2-2; cdr3_aa: CASSRSSGVRNTGELFF; cdr3_nt: TGTGCCAGCAGCCGAAGTAGCGGGGTTAGGAACACCGGGGAGCTGTTTTTT
d_call: NA; clone_size: NA; v_call: TRBV18; j_call: TRBJ2-5; cdr3_aa: CASSPDFRETQYF; cdr3_nt: TGTGCCAGCTCACCAGACTTCCGAGAGACCCAGTACTTC
d_call: NA; clone_size: once; v_call: TRBV5-4; j_call: TRBJ2-7; cdr3_aa: CASSLRGGRGRAEQYF; cdr3_nt: TGTGCCAGCAGCTTGCGAGGGGGGAGGGGAAGAGCCGAGCAGTACTTC
d_call: NA; clone_size: NA; v_call: TRBV28; j_call: TRBJ2-7; cdr3_aa: CASSSAHRGGNEQYF; cdr3_nt: TGTGCCAGCAGTTCCGCACATCGTGGGGGGAACGAGCAGTACTTC
d_call: NA; clone_size: NA; v_call: TRBV18; j_call: TRBJ2-1; cdr3_aa: CASSLGYAGALYNEQFF; cdr3_nt: TGTGCCAGCTCACTGGGGTATGCGGGGGCCCTCTACAATGAGCAGTTCTTC
d_call: NA; clone_size: NA; v_call: TRBV19; j_call: TRBJ2-5; cdr3_aa: CASSIGEYFTQYF; cdr3_nt: TGTGCCAGTAGTATTGGAGAATACTTTACCCAGTACTTC
d_call: NA; clone_size: few; v_call: TRBV6-1; j_call: TRBJ1-3; cdr3_aa: CASSTGGGNTIYF; cdr3_nt: TGTGCCAGCAGTACAGGAGGGGGAAACACCATATATTTT
d_call: TRBD1; clone_size: NA; v_call: TRBV2; j_call: TRBJ1-6; cdr3_aa: CASGELTGGGSPLHF; cdr3_nt: TGTGCCAGCGGTGAATTGACAGGGGGCGGTTCACCCCTCCACTTT
d_call: NA; clone_size: few; v_call: TRBV21-1; j_call: TRBJ1-5; cdr3_aa: CASSNPNQPQHF; cdr3_nt: TGTGCCAGCAGCAATCCTAATCAGCCCCAGCATTTT
d_call: NA; clone_size: few; v_call: TRBV7-9; j_call: TRBJ2-2; cdr3_aa: CASSLDNPIGELFF; cdr3_nt: TGTGCCAGCAGCTTGGACAATCCCATCGGGGAGCTGTTTTTT
d_call: TRBD2; clone_size: few; v_call: TRBV5-6; j_call: TRBJ2-1; cdr3_aa: CASSLGRTSGEMYNEQFF; cdr3_nt: TGTGCCAGCAGCCTAGGGCGGACTAGCGGGGAAATGTACAATGAGCAGTTCTTC